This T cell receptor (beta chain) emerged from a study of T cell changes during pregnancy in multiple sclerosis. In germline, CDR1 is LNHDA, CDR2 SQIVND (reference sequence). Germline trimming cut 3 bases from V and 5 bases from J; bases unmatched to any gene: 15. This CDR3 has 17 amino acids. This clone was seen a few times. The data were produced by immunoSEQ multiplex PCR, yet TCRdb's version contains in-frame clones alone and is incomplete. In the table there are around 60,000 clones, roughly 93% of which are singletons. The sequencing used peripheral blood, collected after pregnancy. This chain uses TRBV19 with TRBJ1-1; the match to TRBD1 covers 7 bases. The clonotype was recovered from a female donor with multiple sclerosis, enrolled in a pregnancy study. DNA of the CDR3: TGTGCCAGTAGTATTCGACTCTTGCAGGGGGTTAGGACTGAAGCTTTCTTT. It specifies CASSIRLLQGVRTEAFF.